The next 16 T cell receptor beta chains were all read from a single sample in a study of cytomegalovirus exposure and HLA in healthy donors. The PCR employed 60 Vbeta primers together with 13 Jbeta primers. The assay was immunoSEQ multiplex PCR, and TCRdb's table has in-frame clones only and misses some. The sample contains some 140,000 clones, 80% of which appear only once. The sample was PBMCs. The receptors come from a woman aged 35 to 49 in good health and CMV-seropositive.

V usage is TRBV9 and J usage is TRBJ2-5; 7 nucleotides line up with TRBD2. V gave up 3 bases and J gave up 4 bases; unmatched junction bases: 6. This CDR3 has 14 residues. The germline V gene encodes CDR1 SGDLS and CDR2 YYNGEE. The CDR3 reads CASSGRTGGETQYF. The DNA of the CDR3 is TGTGCCAGCAGCGGGCGGACGGGAGGAGAGACCCAGTACTTC.

The chain is built from TRBV7-2 and TRBJ1-2, with 9 bases that match TRBD1. V lost 5 bases, J lost 4 bases, and 8 bases stayed unmatched. This CDR3 contains 15 residues. Looked up from germline, CDR1 is SGHTA and CDR2 is FQGNSA. Here the CDR3 reads CASSVDRGAGYGYTF. CDR3 DNA sequence: TGTGCCAGCAGCGTGGACAGGGGAGCAGGCTATGGCTACACCTTC.

V usage is TRBV29-1 and J usage is TRBJ2-7, with 7 bases lining up with TRBD1. Germline CDR1 reads SQVTM; CDR2 reads ANQGSEA. Unmatched junction bases numbered 3, after V lost 4 bases and J lost 0 bases. This CDR3 spans 13 amino acids. The chain's CDR3 is CSVVRDSSYEQYF. The CDR3 DNA is TGCAGCGTTGTGAGGGACAGCTCCTACGAGCAGTACTTC.

The rearrangement links TRBV14 to TRBJ2-7; TRBD1 agrees at 8 bases. V lost 1 base to trimming and J lost 0 bases; unmatched junction nucleotides: 5. The CDR3 has 16 amino acids. Germline V gene lookup returns CDR1 SGHDN and CDR2 FVKESK. The CDR3 is CASSQVSGTGSYEQYF. CDR3 DNA sequence: TGTGCCAGCAGCCAAGTTTCGGGGACAGGCTCCTACGAGCAGTACTTC.

V is TRBV9 and J is TRBJ2-6; TRBD1 aligns across 7 bases. Germline loops: CDR1 SGDLS, CDR2 YYNGEE. Germline trimming cut 5 bases from V and 1 base from J; bases unmatched to any gene: 9. The CDR3 totals 17 residues. DNA for the CDR3: TGTGCCAGCAGGGGCCGGGACAGTGAATCTGGGGCCAACGTCCTGACTTTC. This sequence encodes CASRGRDSESGANVLTF.

The genes are TRBV15 and TRBJ2-7; TRBD2 is a possible D gene (5 bases). CDR3 length: 13 residues. Germline CDR1 is LNHNV and CDR2 is YYDKDF (reference sequence). V was pared by 3 bases and J by 5 bases, with 11 bases between. The CDR3 sequence is CATSRRASHEQYF. CDR3 bases: TGTGCCACCAGCAGGAGGGCTTCTCACGAGCAGTACTTC.

The chain uses TRBV2 and TRBJ1-5; TRBD1 agrees at 9 bases. The CDR3 loop spans 14 amino acids. CDR1 is SNHLY, CDR2 FYNNEI, per germline. Unmatched junction bases numbered 2, after V lost 3 bases and J lost 5 bases. The CDR3 DNA is TGTGCCAGCAGTGATAGACAGGGGGATCAGCCCCAGCATTTT. Amino acid sequence: CASSDRQGDQPQHF.

The CDR3 region is CSVWREGVEQYF. CDR3 nucleotide sequence: TGCAGCGTTTGGAGGGAGGGCGTCGAGCAGTACTTC. This chain joins TRBV29-1 and TRBJ2-7, with 7 bases fitting TRBD2. This CDR3 has 12 residues. The V and J ends lost 5 bases and 6 bases, in that order; junction bases with no gene match: 7. Per the germline V gene, CDR1 is SQVTM and CDR2 is ANQGSEA.

This clone has only a few counts. J is TRBJ1-5 and V is TRBV6-6; no clear D gene. The germline V gene has CDR1 MNHNY and CDR2 SVGAGI (reference sequence). V lost 4 bases and J 7 bases, leaving 11 bases between the germline ends. There are 13 residues in the CDR3. Here the CDR3 DNA reads TGTGCCAGCAGTTCAGCCGGGGTCCAGCCCCAGCATTTT. Protein: CASSSAGVQPQHF.

This clone was recorded only once. J is TRBJ2-1 and V is TRBV6-5; 10 positions match TRBD2. The germline V gene encodes CDR1 MNHEY and CDR2 SVGAGI. Unmatched junction bases numbered 3, after V lost 0 bases and J lost 4 bases. This CDR3 comprises 16 residues. CDR3 DNA sequence: TGTGCCAGCAGTTACTCCCGGACTAGCGGTTACAATGAGCAGTTCTTC. Translation gives CASSYSRTSGYNEQFF.

This clone was seen only a few times. The chain recombines TRBV7-3 with TRBJ2-7, with 8 bases fitting TRBD2. Trimming cost V 5 bases and J 7 bases; bases outside gene matches: 16. The CDR3 extends over 16 amino acids. Germline CDR1 reads SGHTA; CDR2 reads FQGTGA. DNA for the CDR3: TGTGCCAGCAGCCGCTCGTCGGCTAGCGGGTTGAGTGAGCAGTACTTC. Protein: CASSRSSASGLSEQYF. Based on the CDR3 plus reference TRBV7-3 and TRBJ2-7, the full variable domain is GAGVSQTPSNKVTEKGKYVELRCDPISGHTALYWYRQSLGQGPEFLIYFQGTGAADDSGLPNDRFFAVRPEGSVSTLKIQRTERGDSAVYLCASSRSSASGLSEQYFGPGTRLTVT.

The J gene is TRBJ2-1, the V gene TRBV7-9; D uncertain. The V gene lost 5 bases and the J gene lost 5 bases, with 13 bases spanning the gap. The CDR3 spans 14 residues. Per the germline V gene, CDR1 is SEHNR and CDR2 is FQNEAQ (reference sequence). The CDR3 DNA sequence: TGTGCCAGCAGCCAAAAGCGAGAGGACAATGAGCAGTTCTTC. It specifies CASSQKREDNEQFF.

By share, this clone ranks as medium-sized (0.01 to 0.1%). This chain connects TRBV7-8 to TRBJ1-5; 8 bases agree with TRBD1. Trimming removed 3 bases from V and 0 bases from J; junction bases left unmatched: 4. The V gene's germline CDR1 is SGHVS and CDR2 FQNEAQ. The CDR3 runs 16 residues. The CDR3 DNA sequence: TGTGCCAGCAGCTTCGGACAGGGCGATAGCAATCAGCCCCAGCATTTT. Translated, it gives CASSFGQGDSNQPQHF.

V usage is TRBV4-2 and J usage is TRBJ1-4; weak D call: TRBD1 (6 bases). V was cut by 2 bases and J by 4 bases, with 14 bases left in between. CDR1 is LGHNA and CDR2 is YNFKEQ in the germline V gene. CDR3 length equals 16 residues. The CDR3 region is CASSQPTGPGNEKLFF. Written as DNA, the CDR3 is TGTGCCAGCAGCCAACCTACAGGGCCCGGTAATGAAAAACTGTTTTTT.

V is TRBV29-1 and J is TRBJ1-5; possibly TRBD1 for D (6 bases). The germline gives CDR1 SQVTM, CDR2 ANQGSEA. The CDR3 covers 12 residues. Trimming took off 5 bases at V and 4 bases at J, with 9 bases between the two ends. As DNA, the CDR3 is TGCAGCGTTCGGACAGAAAATCAGCCCCAGCATTTT. This gives the protein CSVRTENQPQHF. Full variable domain (outside the CDR3, taken from reference TRBV29-1 and TRBJ1-5): SAVISQKPSRDICQRGTSLTIQCQVDSQVTMMFWYRQQPGQSLTLIATANQGSEATYESGFVIDKFPISRPNLTFSTLTVSNMSPEDSSIYLCSVRTENQPQHFGDGTRLSIL.

This chain links TRBV29-1 with TRBJ2-7, with D possibly matching TRBD2 (6 bases). The V end lost 6 bases, the J end lost 1 base, and 16 bases lay between the germline ends. This CDR3 is 14 amino acids long. Germline V gives CDR1 SQVTM, CDR2 ANQGSEA. CDR3 amino acids: CSVTLAGPSYEQYF. In nucleotides, the CDR3 is TGCAGCGTGACCCTGGCGGGACCTTCCTACGAGCAGTACTTC.